These 5 T cell receptor beta chains came from one sample sequenced in a study of CD8+CD57+ T cells in acquired aplastic anemia (dated by TCRdb to the late 2010s). Reads for this sample came from an Illumina HiSeq 2000. Profiling of TCR beta VDJ combinations and CDR3 sequences used genomic DNA as the template. Through fastp at Q25 and MiXCR, TCRdb rebuilt clones from the public reads, retaining in-frame beta chains. CDR3 protein sequences are deduplicated, and each keeps its most common genes and DNA. Here the sample has approximately 170,000 distinct CDR3 sequences; 55% to 75% occur a single time. The ten largest clones add up to 35% to 50% of the sample. Sample: sorted CD4+, CD8+, or CD8+CD57+ T cells (not recorded which) from PBMCs. The receptor set was obtained from a human donor in good health.

The chain is built from TRBV20-1 and TRBJ1-5, with D maybe TRBD1 (5 bases). Germline loops: CDR1 DFQATT, CDR2 SNEGSKA (reference sequence). V was pared by 7 bases and J by 0 bases, with 13 bases between. This CDR3 contains 14 residues. DNA of the CDR3: TGCAGTGTCGGACATAGTTATAGCAATCAGCCCCAGCATTTT. It codes for CSVGHSYSNQPQHF.

The gene calls are TRBV5-4 and TRBJ2-5, with 7 bases aligning to TRBD2. The V segment lost 5 bases and the J segment 3 bases; nucleotides outside the gene matches: 13. The CDR3 is 16 amino acids. Germline loops: CDR1 SGHNT, CDR2 YYREEE (reference sequence). Here the CDR3 DNA reads TGTGCCAGCAGTTCGGTTGGCCTGGGAGGGAAAGAGACCCAGTACTTC. Translated, it gives CASSSVGLGGKETQYF.

At least ten counts were recorded for this clonotype. The chain carries TRBV9 and TRBJ2-2; 8 positions agree with TRBD1. The ends lost 4 bases at V and 6 bases at J; junction bases unmatched: 8. There are 15 residues in the CDR3. The germline CDR1 and CDR2 sequences are SGDLS and YYNGEE. The CDR3 DNA sequence: TGTGCCAGCAGCCCTCAGGGGGCTCTCGCCGGGGAGCTGTTTTTT. It encodes CASSPQGALAGELFF.

This clonotype showed up just once. CDR3 in amino acids: CASSQIGLGGELFF. For the CDR3, the DNA is TGTGCCAGCAGCCAAATCGGTCTCGGCGGGGAGCTGTTTTTT. The chain couples TRBV9 to TRBJ2-2; D remains unclear. The CDR3 length is 14 residues. The germline V gene encodes CDR1 SGDLS and CDR2 YYNGEE. Trimming took off 4 bases at V and 7 bases at J, with 14 bases between the two ends.

The chain is built from TRBV9 and TRBJ1-2, with 8 bases aligning to TRBD1. J gave up 4 bases and V 4 bases, and 9 bases lay outside the gene matches. Germline values: CDR1 SGDLS, CDR2 YYNGEE. The CDR3 length is 15 residues. The CDR3 loop is CASSPRQGPAYGYTF. CDR3 DNA sequence: TGTGCCAGCAGCCCTCGACAGGGGCCCGCCTATGGCTACACCTTC.